The 7 T cell receptor beta chains below all came from one sample that was sequenced in a study of beta chain features in type 1 diabetes. Overall study results and limits: Across all four CD4+ subsets, people with type 1 diabetes showed modestly shorter TCRB CDR3s.

The whole isolated RNA underwent reverse transcription, so sequencing captured expressed TCRB transcripts. TCRdb's copy holds only in-frame clones and misses some; the assay was immunoSEQ multiplex PCR. The repertoire includes roughly 730,000 clones, around an eighth of them detected once, and less than 0.025% sits in the top ten. The antigens these receptors bind are not known. Sequenced: naive CD4+ T cells from blood. The source of these receptors is a man aged 18 to 30 with type 1 diabetes.

The V gene is TRBV30, the J gene TRBJ1-1; D is unresolved. The germline gives CDR1 GTSNPN, CDR2 SVGIG (reference sequence). V lost 1 base, J lost 2 bases, and 11 bases lay in between. The CDR3 totals 14 residues. The DNA for the CDR3 is TGTGCCTGGAGTGATTACCGGTTCAACACTGAAGCTTTCTTT. The encoded protein is CAWSDYRFNTEAFF. The full variable domain, completed using reference TRBV30 and TRBJ1-1, is SQTIHQWPATLVQPVGSPLSLECTVEGTSNPNLYWYRQAAGRGLQLLFYSVGIGQISSEVPQNLSASRPQDRQFILSSKKLLLSDSGFYLCAWSDYRFNTEAFFGQGTRLTVV.

This clone was counted only a few times. The V and J genes are TRBV5-1 and TRBJ2-4, with a tentative D call TRBD2 (6 bases). This CDR3 region has 14 residues. Germline-derived CDR1 and CDR2 are SGHRS and YFSETQ. Between the trimmed V and J ends, which lost 1 base and 7 bases, there was a span of 12 bases. The CDR3, as DNA: TGCGCCAGCAGCTTGAAAGGGGAGGCGAACATTCAGTACTTC. Protein product: CASSLKGEANIQYF. Complete variable domain (other parts from reference TRBV5-1 and TRBJ2-4): KAGVTQTPRYLIKTRGQQVTLSCSPISGHRSVSWYQQTPGQGLQFLFEYFSETQRNKGNFPGRFSGRQFSNSRSEMNVSTLELGDSALYLCASSLKGEANIQYFGAGTRLSVL.

The gene calls are TRBV7-2 and TRBJ1-1; 10 nucleotides line up with TRBD1. Germline V gene sequence: CDR1 SGHTA, CDR2 FQGNSA. The CDR3 is made up of 14 amino acids. The trim removed 5 bases at V and 3 bases at J, leaving 3 bases unmatched. The CDR3 region has the DNA TGTGCCAGCAGCCAGGGACAGGGGTACACTGAAGCTTTCTTT. Its protein product is CASSQGQGYTEAFF.

Only a few counts were recorded for this clone. The J gene is TRBJ1-1, the V gene TRBV30; D uncertain. Trimming left V 4 bases short and J 0 bases short, with 9 bases between. The CDR3 consists of 13 residues. The V gene's germline CDR1 is GTSNPN and CDR2 SVGIG (reference sequence). CDR3 region: CAWNPRLNTEAFF. The CDR3, as DNA: TGTGCCTGGAACCCACGACTGAACACTGAAGCTTTCTTT.

The V gene is TRBV7-2, the J gene TRBJ1-5; the match to TRBD1 covers 7 bases. The CDR3 has 17 residues. J was trimmed by 2 bases and V by 1 base; bases with no gene match: 8. The germline CDR1 and CDR2 sequences are SGHTA and FQGNSA. CDR3 in DNA: TGTGCCAGCAGCTTAGGAGTGGGGCAGGGGGGCAATCAGCCCCAGCATTTT. It translates to CASSLGVGQGGNQPQHF.

This clone appeared a few times. V usage is TRBV28 and J usage is TRBJ2-1, with 8 bases that match TRBD2. The CDR3 runs to 15 residues. The germline V gene encodes CDR1 MDHEN and CDR2 SYDVKM. The V and J ends lost 5 bases and 8 bases, in that order; junction bases with no gene match: 11. The CDR3 DNA reads TGTGCCAGCAGTCCTCATAGCGGGGCGGGGGATGAGCAGTTCTTC. Translating gives CASSPHSGAGDEQFF.

V gene TRBV7-9 combines with J gene TRBJ1-1; 10 bases map to TRBD1. With V trimmed by 5 bases and J by 6 bases, 9 bases remained unmatched. Germline V gene data show CDR1 as SEHNR and CDR2 as FQNEAQ (reference sequence). The CDR3 contains 15 residues. For the CDR3, the DNA is TGTGCCAGCAGCATTCCGGGACAGGGGACCCCTGAAGCTTTCTTT. Amino acids: CASSIPGQGTPEAFF.